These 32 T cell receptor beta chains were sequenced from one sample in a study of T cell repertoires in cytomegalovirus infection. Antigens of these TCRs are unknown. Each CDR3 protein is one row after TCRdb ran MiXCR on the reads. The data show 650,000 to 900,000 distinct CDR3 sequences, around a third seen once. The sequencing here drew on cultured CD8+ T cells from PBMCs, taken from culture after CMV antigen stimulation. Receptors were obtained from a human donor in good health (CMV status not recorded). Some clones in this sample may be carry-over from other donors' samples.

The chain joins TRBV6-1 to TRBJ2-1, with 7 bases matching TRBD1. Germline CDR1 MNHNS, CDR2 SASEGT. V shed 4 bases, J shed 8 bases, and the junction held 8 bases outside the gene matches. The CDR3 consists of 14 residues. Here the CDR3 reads CASSGGTQGYEQFF. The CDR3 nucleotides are TGTGCCAGCAGTGGAGGGACACAGGGGTATGAGCAGTTCTTC.

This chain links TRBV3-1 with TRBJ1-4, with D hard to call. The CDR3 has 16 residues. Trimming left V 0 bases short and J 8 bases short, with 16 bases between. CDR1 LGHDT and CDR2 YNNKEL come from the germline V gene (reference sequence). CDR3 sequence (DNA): TGTGCCAGCAGCCAAGAAAGGAGGCTCCGTGAGGAAAAACTGTTTTTT. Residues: CASSQERRLREEKLFF.

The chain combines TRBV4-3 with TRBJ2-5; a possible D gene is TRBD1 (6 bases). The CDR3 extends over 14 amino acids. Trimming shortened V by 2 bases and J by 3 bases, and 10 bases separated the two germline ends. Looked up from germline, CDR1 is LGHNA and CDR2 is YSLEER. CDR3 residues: CASSQWPGEETQYF. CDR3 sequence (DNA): TGCGCCAGCAGCCAATGGCCAGGGGAAGAGACCCAGTACTTC.

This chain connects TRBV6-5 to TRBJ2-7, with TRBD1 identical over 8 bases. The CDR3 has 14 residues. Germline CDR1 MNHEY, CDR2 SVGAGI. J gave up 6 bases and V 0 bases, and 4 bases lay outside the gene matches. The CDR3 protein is CASSYSTGDPEQYF. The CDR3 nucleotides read TGTGCCAGCAGTTACTCGACAGGGGATCCCGAGCAGTACTTC.

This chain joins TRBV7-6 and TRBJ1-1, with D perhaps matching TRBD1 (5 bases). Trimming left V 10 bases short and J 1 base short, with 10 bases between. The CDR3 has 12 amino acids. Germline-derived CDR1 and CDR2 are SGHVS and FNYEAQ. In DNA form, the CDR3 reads TGTGCCACGACCAGGGCGAACACTGAAGCTTTCTTT. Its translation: CATTRANTEAFF.

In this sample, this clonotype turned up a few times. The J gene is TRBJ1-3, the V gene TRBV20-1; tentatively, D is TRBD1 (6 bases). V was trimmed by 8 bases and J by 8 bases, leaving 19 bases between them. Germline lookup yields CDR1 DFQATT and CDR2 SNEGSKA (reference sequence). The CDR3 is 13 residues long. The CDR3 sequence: CSSRDLEGDTIYF. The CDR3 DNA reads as TGCAGTTCCCGGGACCTAGAGGGGGACACCATATATTTT.

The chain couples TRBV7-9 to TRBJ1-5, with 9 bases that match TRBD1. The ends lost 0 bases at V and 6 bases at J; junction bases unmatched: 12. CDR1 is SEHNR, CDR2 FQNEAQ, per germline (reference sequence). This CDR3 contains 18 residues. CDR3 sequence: CASSLASYWDRDFQPQHF. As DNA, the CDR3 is TGTGCCAGCAGCTTAGCAAGTTACTGGGACAGGGATTTTCAGCCCCAGCATTTT.

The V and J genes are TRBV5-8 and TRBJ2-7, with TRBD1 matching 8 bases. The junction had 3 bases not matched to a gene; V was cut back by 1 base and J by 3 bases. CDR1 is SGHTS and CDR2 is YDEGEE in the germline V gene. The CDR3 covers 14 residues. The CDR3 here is CASSLIRGHYEQYF. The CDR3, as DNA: TGTGCCAGCAGCTTGATCAGGGGGCACTACGAGCAGTACTTC.

The CDR3 bases are TGTGCCAGCAGCCAGGGGACACCGGCAGGCTACACCTTC. Protein: CASSQGTPAGYTF. The gene calls are TRBV7-3 and TRBJ1-2, with D possibly TRBD1 on 6 matching bases. The CDR3 length is 13 residues. Germline CDR1 reads SGHTA; CDR2 reads FQGTGA. Trimming shortened V by 5 bases and J by 8 bases, and 15 bases separated the two germline ends.

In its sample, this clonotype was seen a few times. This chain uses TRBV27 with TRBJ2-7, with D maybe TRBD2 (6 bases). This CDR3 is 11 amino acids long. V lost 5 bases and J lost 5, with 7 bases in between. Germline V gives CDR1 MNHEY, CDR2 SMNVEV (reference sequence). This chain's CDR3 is CASSTGDEQYF. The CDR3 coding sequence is TGTGCCAGCAGTACGGGGGACGAGCAGTACTTC.

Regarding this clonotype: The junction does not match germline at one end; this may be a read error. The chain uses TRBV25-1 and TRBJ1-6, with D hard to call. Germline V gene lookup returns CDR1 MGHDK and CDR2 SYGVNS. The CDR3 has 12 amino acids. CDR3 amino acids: CASKADNSPLHF. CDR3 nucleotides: TGTGCAAGCAAGGCGGATAATTCACCCCTCCACTTT.

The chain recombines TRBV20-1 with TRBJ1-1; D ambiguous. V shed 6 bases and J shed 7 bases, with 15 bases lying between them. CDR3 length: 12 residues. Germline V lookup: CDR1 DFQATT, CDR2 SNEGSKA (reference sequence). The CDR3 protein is CSAPLYGVEAFF. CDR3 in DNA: TGCAGTGCCCCGTTGTATGGGGTTGAAGCTTTCTTT.

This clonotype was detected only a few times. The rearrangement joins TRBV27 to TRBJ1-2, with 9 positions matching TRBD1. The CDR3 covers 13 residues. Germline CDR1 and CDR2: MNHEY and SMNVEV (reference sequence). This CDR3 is CASGQGLNDGYTF. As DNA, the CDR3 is TGTGCGTCGGGACAGGGCCTGAATGATGGCTACACCTTC.

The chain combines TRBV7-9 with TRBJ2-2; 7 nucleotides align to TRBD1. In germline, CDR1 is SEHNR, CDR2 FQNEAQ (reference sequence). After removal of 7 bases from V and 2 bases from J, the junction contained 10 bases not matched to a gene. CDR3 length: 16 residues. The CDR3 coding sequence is TGTGCCAGCACTAGGACAGGCCGGGCCAACACCGGGGAGCTGTTTTTT. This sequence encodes CASTRTGRANTGELFF.

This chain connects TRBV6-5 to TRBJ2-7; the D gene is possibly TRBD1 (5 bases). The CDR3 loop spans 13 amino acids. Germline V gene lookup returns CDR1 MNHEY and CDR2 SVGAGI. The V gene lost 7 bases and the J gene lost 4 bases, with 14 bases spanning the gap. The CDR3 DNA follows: TGTGCCAGCACTTCCCTGACAGTTTACGAGCAGTACTTC. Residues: CASTSLTVYEQYF.

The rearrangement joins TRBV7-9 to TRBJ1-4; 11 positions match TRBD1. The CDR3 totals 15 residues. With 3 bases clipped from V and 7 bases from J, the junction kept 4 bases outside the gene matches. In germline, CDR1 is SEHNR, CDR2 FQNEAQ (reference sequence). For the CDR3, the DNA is TGTGCCAGCAGCTTGGGGACAGGGGGTCTTGAAAAACTGTTTTTT. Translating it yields CASSLGTGGLEKLFF.

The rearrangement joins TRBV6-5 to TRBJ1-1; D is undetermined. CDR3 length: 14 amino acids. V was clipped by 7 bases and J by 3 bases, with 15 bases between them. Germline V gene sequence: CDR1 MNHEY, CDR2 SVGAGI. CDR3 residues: CASIPRHPDTEAFF. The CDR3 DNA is TGTGCCAGCATCCCGAGACACCCGGACACTGAAGCTTTCTTT.

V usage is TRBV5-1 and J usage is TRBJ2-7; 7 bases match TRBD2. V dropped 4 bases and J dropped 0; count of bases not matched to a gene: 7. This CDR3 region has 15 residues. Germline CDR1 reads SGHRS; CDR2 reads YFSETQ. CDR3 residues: CASSKPAGSSYEQYF. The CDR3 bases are TGCGCCAGCAGCAAGCCAGCGGGGAGCTCCTACGAGCAGTACTTC.

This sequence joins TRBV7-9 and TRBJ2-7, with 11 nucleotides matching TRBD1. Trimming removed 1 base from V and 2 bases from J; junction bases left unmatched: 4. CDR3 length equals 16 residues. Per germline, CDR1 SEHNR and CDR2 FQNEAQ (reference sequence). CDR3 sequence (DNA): TGTGCCAGCAGCTTAGAAGGGACAGGGGGTCCCTACGAGCAGTACTTC. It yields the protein CASSLEGTGGPYEQYF.

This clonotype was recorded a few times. Here the CDR3 reads CASSLVDPSESPYYEQYF. DNA of the CDR3: TGTGCCAGCAGCTTAGTGGACCCCTCAGAGTCCCCCTACTACGAGCAGTACTTC. The V gene is TRBV7-6, the J gene TRBJ2-7; D uncertain. V gave up 1 base and J gave up 3 bases, with 22 bases separating them. Germline loops: CDR1 SGHVS, CDR2 FNYEAQ. This CDR3 spans 18 amino acids.

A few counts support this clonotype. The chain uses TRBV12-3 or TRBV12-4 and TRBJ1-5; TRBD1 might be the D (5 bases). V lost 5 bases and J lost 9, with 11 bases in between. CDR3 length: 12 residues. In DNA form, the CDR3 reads TGTGCCAGCAGTCTGGGGCGCCGGCCCCAGCATTTT. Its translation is CASSLGRRPQHF.

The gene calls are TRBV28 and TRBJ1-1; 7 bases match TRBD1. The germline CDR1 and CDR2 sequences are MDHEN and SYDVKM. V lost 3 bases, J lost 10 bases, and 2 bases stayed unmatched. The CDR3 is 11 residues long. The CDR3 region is CASSFDRAAFF. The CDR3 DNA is TGTGCCAGCAGTTTCGACAGGGCAGCTTTCTTT.

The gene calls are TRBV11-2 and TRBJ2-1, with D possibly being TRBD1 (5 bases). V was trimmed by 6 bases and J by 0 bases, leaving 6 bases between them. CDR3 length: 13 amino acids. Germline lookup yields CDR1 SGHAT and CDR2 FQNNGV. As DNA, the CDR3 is TGTGCCAGCAGGACAGTCTCCTACAATGAGCAGTTCTTC. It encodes CASRTVSYNEQFF.

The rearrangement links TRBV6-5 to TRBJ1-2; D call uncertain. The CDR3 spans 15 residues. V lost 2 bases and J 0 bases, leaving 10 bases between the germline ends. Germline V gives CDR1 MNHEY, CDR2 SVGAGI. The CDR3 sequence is CASSYTNLANYGYTF. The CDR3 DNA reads TGTGCCAGCAGTTACACGAACTTGGCTAACTATGGCTACACCTTC.

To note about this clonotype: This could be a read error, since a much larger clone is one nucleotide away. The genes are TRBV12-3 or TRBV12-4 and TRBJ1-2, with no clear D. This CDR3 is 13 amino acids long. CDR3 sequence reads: CANSSRPNYGYTF. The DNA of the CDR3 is TGTGCCAACAGTTCCCGACCTAACTATGGCTACACCTTC.

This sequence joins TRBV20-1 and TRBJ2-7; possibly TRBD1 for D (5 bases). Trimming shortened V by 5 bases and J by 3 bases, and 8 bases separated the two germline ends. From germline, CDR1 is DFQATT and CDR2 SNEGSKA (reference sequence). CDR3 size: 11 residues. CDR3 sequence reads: CSADSYYEQYV. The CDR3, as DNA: TGCAGTGCTGACAGTTACTACGAGCAGTACGTC.

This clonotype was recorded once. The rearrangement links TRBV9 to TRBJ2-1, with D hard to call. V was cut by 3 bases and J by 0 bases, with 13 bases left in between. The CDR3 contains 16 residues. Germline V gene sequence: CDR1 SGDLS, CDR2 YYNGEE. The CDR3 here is CASSALTPSSYNEQFF. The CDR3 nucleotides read TGTGCCAGCAGCGCCCTGACACCGTCCTCCTACAATGAGCAGTTCTTC.

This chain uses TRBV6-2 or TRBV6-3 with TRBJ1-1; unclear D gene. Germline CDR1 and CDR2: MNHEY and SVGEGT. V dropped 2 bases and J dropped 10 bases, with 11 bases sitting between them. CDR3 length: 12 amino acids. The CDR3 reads CASSYGGFGAFF. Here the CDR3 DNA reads TGTGCCAGCAGTTACGGAGGGTTTGGAGCTTTCTTT.

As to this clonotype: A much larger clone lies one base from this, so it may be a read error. In DNA form, the CDR3 reads TGCAGTGCTAGAGTAAGCGCCGAGGGACAGGTCTCCTACGAGGAGTACTTC. It is translated as CSARVSAEGQVSYEEYF. This chain joins TRBV20-1 and TRBJ2-7; 8 nucleotides align to TRBD1. The germline gives CDR1 DFQATT, CDR2 SNEGSKA (reference sequence). The CDR3 spans 17 residues.

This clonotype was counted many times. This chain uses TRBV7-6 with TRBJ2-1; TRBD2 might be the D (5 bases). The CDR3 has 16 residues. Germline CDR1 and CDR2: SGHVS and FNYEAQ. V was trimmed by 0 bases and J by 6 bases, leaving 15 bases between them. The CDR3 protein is CASSLARSGFSNEQFF. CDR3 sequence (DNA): TGTGCCAGCAGCTTAGCCCGGAGCGGTTTTAGCAATGAGCAGTTCTTC. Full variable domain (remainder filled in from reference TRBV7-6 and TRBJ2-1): GAGVSQSPRYKVTKRGQDVALRCDPISGHVSLYWYRQALGQGPEFLTYFNYEAQQDKSGLPNDRFSAERPEGSISTLTIQRTEQRDSAMYRCASSLARSGFSNEQFFGPGTRLTVL.

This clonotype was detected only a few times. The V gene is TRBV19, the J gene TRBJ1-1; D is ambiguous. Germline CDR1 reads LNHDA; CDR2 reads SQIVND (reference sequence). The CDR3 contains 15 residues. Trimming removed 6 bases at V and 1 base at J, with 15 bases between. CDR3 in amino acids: CASRGKLGQNTEAFF. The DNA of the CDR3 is TGTGCCAGTAGGGGGAAACTTGGCCAGAACACTGAAGCTTTCTTT.

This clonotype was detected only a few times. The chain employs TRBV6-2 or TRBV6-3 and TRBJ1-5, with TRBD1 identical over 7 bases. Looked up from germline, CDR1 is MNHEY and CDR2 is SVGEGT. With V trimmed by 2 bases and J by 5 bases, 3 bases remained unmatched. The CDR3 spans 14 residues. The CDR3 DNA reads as TGTGCCAGCAGTTACACAGGGGTACATCAGCCCCAGCATTTT. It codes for CASSYTGVHQPQHF.